Listed below are T cell receptor beta chains from one sample, sequenced in a study of vaccination effects on CD4 cells after COVID-19. Clones were sequenced by immunoSEQ multiplex PCR, and TCRdb holds only the in-frame ones, with some missing. The sample includes tens of thousands of clones, about 65% of them seen just once. These receptors' targets are unknown. The sequencing used CD4+ T cells from PBMCs cultured with HCoV-OC43 spike peptides, collected before COVID-19 vaccination. The receptors derive from a human donor who received a COVID-19 vaccine. Each CDR3 is given with its conserved first and last residue. A D gene is named only where the DNA matches it firmly. Clone size is given for some rows only: seen once, a few or many times, or a class if the clone is expanded.

J: TRBJ2-5
size: NA
D: NA
V: TRBV6-5
CDR3: CASSSGYQETQYF
DNA: TGTGCCAGCAGTTCGGGGTACCAAGAGACCCAGTACTTC

J: TRBJ2-1
size: few
D: NA
V: TRBV12-3/TRBV12-4
CDR3: CASSQGRDEQFF
DNA: TGTGCCAGCAGTCAGGGGCGGGATGAGCAGTTCTTC

J: TRBJ2-2
size: NA
D: NA
V: TRBV5-1
CDR3: CASSLEAQFGGNTGELFF
DNA: TGCGCCAGCAGCTTGGAGGCCCAATTTGGGGGGAACACCGGGGAGCTGTTTTTT

J: TRBJ2-5
size: once
D: TRBD2
V: TRBV15
CDR3: CATSGWTSGEETQYF
DNA: TGTGCCACCAGCGGGTGGACTAGCGGGGAAGAGACCCAGTACTTC

J: TRBJ1-4
size: NA
D: TRBD1
V: TRBV6-5
CDR3: CASSRQGAEEKLFF
DNA: TGTGCCAGCAGCCGACAGGGGGCGGAAGAAAAACTGTTTTTT

J: TRBJ1-3
size: NA
D: NA
V: TRBV30
CDR3: CAWTRFSGNTIYF
DNA: TGTGCCTGGACTCGATTCTCTGGAAACACCATATATTTT

J: TRBJ1-3
size: NA
D: NA
V: TRBV5-1
CDR3: CASSGGVSGNTIYF
DNA: TGCGCCAGCAGTGGTGGGGTGTCAGGAAACACCATATATTTT

J: TRBJ2-2
size: few
D: NA
V: TRBV15
CDR3: CATSRDRSGFRTGELFF
DNA: TGTGCCACCAGCAGAGATCGGTCGGGGTTTCGCACCGGGGAGCTGTTTTTT

J: TRBJ1-1
size: NA
D: NA
V: TRBV11-1
CDR3: CASSFTGYTEAFF
DNA: TGTGCCAGCAGCTTTACAGGGTACACTGAAGCTTTCTTT

J: TRBJ2-3
size: NA
D: TRBD2
V: TRBV7-3
CDR3: CASSLTPSGGRDTQYF
DNA: TGTGCCAGCAGCTTAACCCCTAGCGGGGGGAGGGATACGCAGTATTTT

J: TRBJ2-5
size: NA
D: NA
V: TRBV6-5
CDR3: CASSYPGLETQYF
DNA: TGTGCCAGCAGTTACCCGGGGCTGGAGACCCAGTACTTC

J: TRBJ2-5
size: NA
D: TRBD2
V: TRBV24-1
CDR3: CATSDSWGGLTQETQYF
DNA: TGTGCCACCAGTGATTCCTGGGGGGGACTGACCCAAGAGACCCAGTACTTC

J: TRBJ2-5
size: NA
D: NA
V: TRBV29-1
CDR3: CSVEGGWERETQYF
DNA: TGCAGCGTTGAAGGTGGGTGGGAGCGAGAGACCCAGTACTTC

J: TRBJ1-2
size: NA
D: TRBD1
V: TRBV4-1
CDR3: CASSPRQGPSYGYTF
DNA: TGCGCCAGCAGCCCCCGACAGGGGCCCTCATATGGCTACACCTTC

J: TRBJ1-5
size: few
D: NA
V: TRBV24-1
CDR3: CATSDSLRSGNPSNQPQHF
DNA: TGTGCCACCAGTGATAGTTTAAGGTCGGGGAATCCGAGCAATCAGCCCCAGCATTTT

J: TRBJ2-1
size: NA
D: NA
V: TRBV19
CDR3: CASSRVGTLSSSYNEQFF
DNA: TGTGCCAGTAGTAGGGTCGGGACACTTTCGAGCTCCTACAATGAGCAGTTCTTC

J: TRBJ2-5
size: NA
D: NA
V: TRBV5-1
CDR3: CASTRVITQETQYF
DNA: TGCGCCAGCACGAGGGTAATTACTCAAGAGACCCAGTACTTC

J: TRBJ1-3
size: NA
D: NA
V: TRBV9
CDR3: CASSVGTSGNTIYF
DNA: TGTGCCAGCAGCGTAGGGACCTCTGGAAACACCATATATTTT

J: TRBJ1-3
size: few
D: TRBD1
V: TRBV6-6
CDR3: CASRQGQDGNTIYF
DNA: TGTGCCAGCAGACAGGGACAGGACGGAAACACCATATATTTT

J: TRBJ2-1
size: few
D: NA
V: TRBV7-3
CDR3: CASSCHRVRSYNEQFF
DNA: TGTGCCAGCAGCTGCCACAGGGTTAGATCCTACAATGAGCAGTTCTTC

J: TRBJ2-1
size: NA
D: NA
V: TRBV7-2
CDR3: CASSLRDSYNEQFF
DNA: TGTGCCAGCAGCCTGCGGGACTCCTACAATGAGCAGTTCTTC

J: TRBJ1-4
size: NA
D: NA
V: TRBV30
CDR3: CAWSVTRGGYDEKLFF
DNA: TGTGCCTGGAGTGTAACCCGAGGAGGGTATGATGAAAAACTGTTTTTT

J: TRBJ2-1
size: NA
D: NA
V: TRBV24-1
CDR3: CATSESAYNEQFF
DNA: TGTGCCACCAGTGAATCAGCCTACAATGAGCAGTTCTTC

J: TRBJ1-1
size: NA
D: NA
V: TRBV29-1
CDR3: CSVERGSDTEAFF
DNA: TGCAGCGTTGAAAGGGGGAGCGATACTGAAGCTTTCTTT

J: TRBJ1-2
size: NA
D: NA
V: TRBV7-2
CDR3: CASSLPGGDYGYTF
DNA: TGTGCCAGCAGCTTACCCGGGGGGGACTATGGCTACACCTTC

J: TRBJ1-4
size: once
D: NA
V: TRBV30
CDR3: CAWRGAGSDEKLFF
DNA: TGTGCCTGGAGGGGGGCAGGGAGCGATGAAAAACTGTTTTTT

J: TRBJ2-2
size: NA
D: TRBD1
V: TRBV5-1
CDR3: CASSSGQGHQTGELFF
DNA: TGCGCCAGCAGCTCGGGACAGGGACATCAAACCGGGGAGCTGTTTTTT

J: TRBJ1-5
size: NA
D: NA
V: TRBV18
CDR3: CASSITGKSNQPQHF
DNA: TGTGCCAGCTCAATCACCGGGAAAAGCAATCAGCCCCAGCATTTT

J: TRBJ1-2
size: NA
D: TRBD1
V: TRBV19
CDR3: CASSLLLTGDPNYGYTF
DNA: TGTGCCAGTAGTCTATTGCTGACAGGGGATCCTAACTATGGCTACACCTTC

J: TRBJ2-1
size: NA
D: NA
V: TRBV18
CDR3: CASSPRRRQENGEQFF
DNA: TGTGCCAGCTCACCAAGGCGGAGACAGGAGAACGGCGAGCAGTTCTTC

J: TRBJ2-5
size: NA
D: TRBD1
V: TRBV29-1
CDR3: CSVGQTEETQYF
DNA: TGCAGCGTGGGACAGACAGAAGAGACCCAGTACTTC

J: TRBJ2-1
size: NA
D: NA
V: TRBV7-2
CDR3: CASSLQAASRDEQFF
DNA: TGTGCCAGCAGCTTACAGGCAGCGTCACGGGATGAGCAGTTCTTC

J: TRBJ1-1
size: NA
D: NA
V: TRBV27
CDR3: CASSTPRAMNTEAFF
DNA: TGTGCCAGCAGTACCCCCAGGGCAATGAACACTGAAGCTTTCTTT

J: TRBJ1-5
size: NA
D: NA
V: TRBV20-1
CDR3: CSASVQGINQPQHF
DNA: TGCAGTGCTAGTGTCCAGGGCATCAATCAGCCCCAGCATTTT